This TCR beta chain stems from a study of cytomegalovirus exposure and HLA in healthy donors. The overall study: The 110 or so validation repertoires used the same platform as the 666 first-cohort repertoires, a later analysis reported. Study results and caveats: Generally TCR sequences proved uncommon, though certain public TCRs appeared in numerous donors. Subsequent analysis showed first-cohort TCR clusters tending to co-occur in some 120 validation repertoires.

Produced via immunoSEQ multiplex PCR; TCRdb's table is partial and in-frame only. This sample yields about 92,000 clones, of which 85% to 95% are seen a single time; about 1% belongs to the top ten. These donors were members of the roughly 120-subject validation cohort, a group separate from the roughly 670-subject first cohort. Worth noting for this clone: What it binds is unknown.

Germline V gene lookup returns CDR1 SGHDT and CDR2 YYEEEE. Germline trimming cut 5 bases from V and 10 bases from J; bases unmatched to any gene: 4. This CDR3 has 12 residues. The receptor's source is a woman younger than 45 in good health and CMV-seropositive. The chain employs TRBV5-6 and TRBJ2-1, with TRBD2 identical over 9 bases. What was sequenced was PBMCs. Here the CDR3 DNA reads TGTGCCAGCAGATATGGGACTAGCGAGCAGTTCTTC. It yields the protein CASRYGTSEQFF.